This T cell receptor beta chain is from a study of molecular identifiers for immune sequencing clone quantification. The germline gives CDR1 MNHEY, CDR2 SVGEGT. The CDR3 has 15 amino acids. Trimming took 6 bases from V and 1 from J, leaving 15 bases between them. TCRdb reprocessed the PCR reads with MiXCR, giving one entry per CDR3 protein. The data contain approximately 670,000 distinct CDR3 sequences, about 20% of them singletons. The study, taken as a whole, reports: Spike-in Jurkat TCR RNA from a single cell reportedly registered among one million naive cells.

This clonotype was observed many times. Its specificity is not known. The CD8+CD4-CCR7+CD45RA+ phenotype defined the sorted naive CD8 T cells. This receptor was taken from a human donor in good health. Some libraries in this study had Jurkat cell RNA spiked in. This chain uses TRBV6-2 or TRBV6-3 with TRBJ1-1; D might be TRBD1 (5 bases). Material for sequencing was naive CD8+ T cells from blood, with Jurkat cell RNA spiked in. The subset here: FACS-sorted CD8+CD4-CCR7+CD45RA+ naive T cells. The CDR3 coding sequence is TGTGCCAGCAGCCCCACGGACATCGGGAACACTGAAGCTTTCTTT. This encodes CASSPTDIGNTEAFF.